The clone carrying this TCR beta chain was picked up a small number of times. Primed by a sample-barcoded 5' primer and a J-beta primer mix, a second PCR proceeded for 7 to 11 cycles. Every sample gave at least 2.5 million paired-end reads containing CDR3. TCRdb re-called the 5' RACE reads through MiXCR, storing one row per CDR3 protein. The sample lists about 1.8 million distinct CDR3 sequences; around 48% were seen once. This sample is drawn from a study of blood T cells in healthy people across ages. This CDR3 region has 16 residues. Unmatched junction bases numbered 11, after V lost 7 bases and J lost 10 bases. The germline V gene has CDR1 MNHEY and CDR2 SMNVEV (reference sequence). The study drew donors from healthy Caucasian individuals in Russia aged roughly 6 to 95.

The sequence was obtained from a middle-aged woman in good health. The sample was blood. The chain uses TRBV27 and TRBJ1-6, with TRBD1 identical over 12 bases. The CDR3 sequence: CASTQAAGTGGSPLHF. In nucleotides, the CDR3 is TGTGCCAGCACCCAAGCAGCCGGGACAGGGGGCTCACCCCTCCACTTT.